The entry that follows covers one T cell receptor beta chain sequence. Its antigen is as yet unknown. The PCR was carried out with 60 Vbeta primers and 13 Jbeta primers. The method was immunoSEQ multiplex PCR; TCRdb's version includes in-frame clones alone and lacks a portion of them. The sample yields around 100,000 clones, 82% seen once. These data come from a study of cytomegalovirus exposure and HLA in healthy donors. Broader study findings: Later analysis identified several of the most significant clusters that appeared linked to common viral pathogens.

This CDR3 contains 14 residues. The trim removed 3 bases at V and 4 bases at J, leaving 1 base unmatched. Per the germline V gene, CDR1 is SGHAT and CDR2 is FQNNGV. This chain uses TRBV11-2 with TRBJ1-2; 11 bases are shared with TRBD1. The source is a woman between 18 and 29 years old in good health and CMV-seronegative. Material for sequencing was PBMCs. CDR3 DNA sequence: TGTGCCAGCAGCTTCGGACAGGGGGCCTATGGCTACACCTTC. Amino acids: CASSFGQGAYGYTF.